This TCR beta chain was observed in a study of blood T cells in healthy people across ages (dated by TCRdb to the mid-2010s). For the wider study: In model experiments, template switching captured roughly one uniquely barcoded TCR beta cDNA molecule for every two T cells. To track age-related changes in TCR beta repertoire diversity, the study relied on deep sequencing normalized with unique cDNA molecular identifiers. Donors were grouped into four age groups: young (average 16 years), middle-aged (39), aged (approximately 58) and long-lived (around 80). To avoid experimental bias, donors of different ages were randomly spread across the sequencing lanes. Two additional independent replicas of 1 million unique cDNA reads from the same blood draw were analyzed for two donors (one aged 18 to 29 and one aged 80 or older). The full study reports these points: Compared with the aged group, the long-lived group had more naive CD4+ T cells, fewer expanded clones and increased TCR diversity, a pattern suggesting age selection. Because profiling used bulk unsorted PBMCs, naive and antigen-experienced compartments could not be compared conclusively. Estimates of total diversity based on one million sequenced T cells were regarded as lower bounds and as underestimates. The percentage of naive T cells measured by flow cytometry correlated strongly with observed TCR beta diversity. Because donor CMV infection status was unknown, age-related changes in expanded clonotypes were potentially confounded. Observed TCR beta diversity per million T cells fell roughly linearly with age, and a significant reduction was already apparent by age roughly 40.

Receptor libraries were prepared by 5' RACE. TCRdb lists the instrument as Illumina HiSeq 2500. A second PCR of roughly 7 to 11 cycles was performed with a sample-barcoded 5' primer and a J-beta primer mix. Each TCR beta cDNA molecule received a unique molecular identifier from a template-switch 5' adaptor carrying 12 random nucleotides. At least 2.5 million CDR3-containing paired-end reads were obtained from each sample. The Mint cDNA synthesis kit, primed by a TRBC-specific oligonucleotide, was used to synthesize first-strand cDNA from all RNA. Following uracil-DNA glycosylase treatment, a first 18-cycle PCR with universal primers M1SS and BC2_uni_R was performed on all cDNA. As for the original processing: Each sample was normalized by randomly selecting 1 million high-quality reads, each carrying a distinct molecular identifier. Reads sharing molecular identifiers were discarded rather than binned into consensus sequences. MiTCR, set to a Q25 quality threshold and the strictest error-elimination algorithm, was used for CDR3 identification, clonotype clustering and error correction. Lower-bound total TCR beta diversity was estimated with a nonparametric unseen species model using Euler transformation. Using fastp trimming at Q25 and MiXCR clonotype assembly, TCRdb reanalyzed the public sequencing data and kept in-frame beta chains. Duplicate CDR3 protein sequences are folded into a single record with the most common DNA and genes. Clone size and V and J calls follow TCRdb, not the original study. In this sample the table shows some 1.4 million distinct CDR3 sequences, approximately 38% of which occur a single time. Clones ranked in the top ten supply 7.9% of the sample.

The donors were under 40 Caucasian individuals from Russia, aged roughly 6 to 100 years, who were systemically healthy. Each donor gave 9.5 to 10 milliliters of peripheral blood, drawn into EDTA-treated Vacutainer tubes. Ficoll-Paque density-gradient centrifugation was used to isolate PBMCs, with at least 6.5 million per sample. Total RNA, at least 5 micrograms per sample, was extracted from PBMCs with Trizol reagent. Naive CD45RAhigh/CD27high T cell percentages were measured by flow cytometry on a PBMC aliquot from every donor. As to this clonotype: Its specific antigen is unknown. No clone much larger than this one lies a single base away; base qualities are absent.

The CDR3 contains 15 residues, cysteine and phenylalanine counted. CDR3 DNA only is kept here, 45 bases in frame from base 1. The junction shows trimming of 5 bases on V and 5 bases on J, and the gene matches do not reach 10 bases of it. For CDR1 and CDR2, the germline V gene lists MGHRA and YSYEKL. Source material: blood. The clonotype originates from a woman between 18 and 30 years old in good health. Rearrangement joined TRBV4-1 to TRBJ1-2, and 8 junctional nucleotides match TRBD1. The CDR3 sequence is CASSSSTGQGYGYTF. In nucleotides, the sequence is TGCGCCAGCAGCTCCTCTACCGGACAGGGATATGGCTACACCTTC.